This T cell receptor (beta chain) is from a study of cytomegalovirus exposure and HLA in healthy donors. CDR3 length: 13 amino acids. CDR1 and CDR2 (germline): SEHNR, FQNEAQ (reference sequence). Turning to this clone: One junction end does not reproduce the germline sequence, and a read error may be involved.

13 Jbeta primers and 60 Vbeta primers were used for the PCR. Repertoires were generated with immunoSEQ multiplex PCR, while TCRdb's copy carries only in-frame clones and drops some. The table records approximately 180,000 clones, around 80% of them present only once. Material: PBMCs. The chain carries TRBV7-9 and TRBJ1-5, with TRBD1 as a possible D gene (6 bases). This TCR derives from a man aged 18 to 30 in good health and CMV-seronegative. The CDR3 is CSSSLQGNQPQHF. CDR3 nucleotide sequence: TGTTCCAGCAGTTTACAGGGTAACCAGCCCCAGCATTTT.